Detailed here is one TCR beta chain. This entry belongs to a study of blood T cell repertoires in COVID-19. Study-wide background: Acute-phase and convalescent COVID-19 samples originated in the United States, Italy and Spain. Sample material is recorded as cDNA or gDNA derived from T cells, B-cell-depleted T cells, or PBMCs.

Original analysis: Using reference gene primer amplification, nucleated cell counts were estimated. TCRdb keeps only in-frame clones here, not all; method: immunoSEQ multiplex PCR. V and J calls and clone size come straight from that table; D and trimming were deduced from the DNA. Of 55,000 to 75,000 clones listed, about 87% were seen once; the top ten hold 8% to 9.5%. CDR3 size: 15 residues. Trimming removed 3 bases from V and 4 bases from J, with 15 bases in between. CDR1 and CDR2 from the germline V gene are SNHLY and FYNNEI. V is TRBV2 and J is TRBJ1-1; D may be TRBD1 (5 bases). The sample taken for sequencing was peripheral blood. This clonotype originated in a man in his forties or fifties with active COVID-19. CDR3 sequence: CASSDRSGGSTEAFF. The CDR3 bases are TGTGCCAGCAGTGATAGATCGGGGGGGAGCACTGAAGCTTTCTTT.